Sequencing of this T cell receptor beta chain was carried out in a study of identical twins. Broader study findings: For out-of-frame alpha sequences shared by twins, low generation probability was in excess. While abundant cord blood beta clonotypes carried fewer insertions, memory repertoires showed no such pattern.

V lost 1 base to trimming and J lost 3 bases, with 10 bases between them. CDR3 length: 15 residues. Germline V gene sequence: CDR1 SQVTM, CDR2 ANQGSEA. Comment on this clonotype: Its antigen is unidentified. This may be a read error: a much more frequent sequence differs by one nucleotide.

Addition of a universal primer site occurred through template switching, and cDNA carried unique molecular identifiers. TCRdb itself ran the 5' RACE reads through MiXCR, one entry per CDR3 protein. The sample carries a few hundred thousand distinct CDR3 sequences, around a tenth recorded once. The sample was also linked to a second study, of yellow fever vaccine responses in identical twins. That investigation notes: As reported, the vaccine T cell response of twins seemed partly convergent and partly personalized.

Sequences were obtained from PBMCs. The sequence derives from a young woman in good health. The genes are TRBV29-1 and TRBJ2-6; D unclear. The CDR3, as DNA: TGCAGCGTTGAAGCGAAGGCAGATGGGGCCAACGTCCTGACTTTC. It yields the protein CSVEAKADGANVLTF.